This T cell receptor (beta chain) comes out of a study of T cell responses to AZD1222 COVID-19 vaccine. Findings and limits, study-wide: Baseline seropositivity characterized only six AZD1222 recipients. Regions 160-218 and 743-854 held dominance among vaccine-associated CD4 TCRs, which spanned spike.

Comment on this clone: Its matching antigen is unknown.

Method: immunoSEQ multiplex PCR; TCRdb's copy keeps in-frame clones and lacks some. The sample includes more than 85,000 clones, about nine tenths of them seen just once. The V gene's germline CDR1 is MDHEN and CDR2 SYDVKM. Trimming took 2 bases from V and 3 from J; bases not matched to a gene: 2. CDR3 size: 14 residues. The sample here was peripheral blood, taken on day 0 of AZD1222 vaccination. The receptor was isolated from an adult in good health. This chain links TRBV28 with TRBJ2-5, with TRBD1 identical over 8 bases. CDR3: CASSLQGAKETQYF. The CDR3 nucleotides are TGTGCCAGCAGTTTACAGGGGGCGAAAGAGACCCAGTACTTC.